What follows are 30 T cell receptor beta chains derived from one specimen sequenced in a study of OX40 agonist ivuxolimab in advanced cancers. TCRdb's copy holds only in-frame clones and misses some; the assay was immunoSEQ multiplex PCR. The sample has about 30,000 clones, around nine tenths seen once. The specimen was CD4+ or CD8+ T cells sorted from blood, collected in a trial of the OX40 agonist ivuxolimab. Receptor source: an adult with an advanced solid tumor such as melanoma, head and neck, liver or kidney cancer.

The J gene is TRBJ2-1, the V gene TRBV18; D remains unclear. V shed 0 bases and J shed 1 base, with 10 bases lying between them. The CDR3 extends over 16 amino acids. Germline assignment: CDR1 KGHSH and CDR2 LQKENI. The CDR3 loop reads CASSPPDAPSYNEQFF. In DNA form, the CDR3 reads TGTGCCAGCTCACCACCGGATGCCCCTTCCTACAATGAGCAGTTCTTC. The full variable domain, in which reference TRBV18 and TRBJ2-1 provide the parts outside the CDR3, is NAGVMQNPRHLVRRRGQEARLRCSPMKGHSHVYWYRQLPEEGLKFMVYLQKENIIDESGMPKERFSAEFPKEGPSILRIQQVVRGDSAAYFCASSPPDAPSYNEQFFGPGTRLTVL.

The chain links TRBV7-9 to TRBJ2-2; D unclear. V was pared by 1 base and J by 9 bases, with 12 bases between. Germline-derived CDR1 and CDR2 are SEHNR and FQNEAQ (reference sequence). The CDR3 is 14 residues long. The CDR3 loop reads CASSLGGSLRELFF. CDR3 in DNA: TGTGCCAGCAGCTTAGGGGGTAGCCTTCGGGAGCTGTTTTTT.

The V gene is TRBV11-2, the J gene TRBJ2-7; TRBD1 aligns across 11 bases. The trim removed 1 base at V and 2 bases at J, leaving 1 base unmatched. There are 15 residues in the CDR3. Germline V gives CDR1 SGHAT, CDR2 FQNNGV. CDR3 residues: CASSLGTGGTYEQYF. The CDR3 DNA follows: TGTGCCAGCAGCTTAGGGACAGGGGGCACCTACGAGCAGTACTTC.

The V call is TRBV6-5, the J call TRBJ2-2, with a tentative D call TRBD2 (6 bases). The CDR3 sequence is 15 residues long. Germline V CDR1 and CDR2: MNHEY, SVGAGI. Trimming cost V 6 bases and J 5 bases, with 16 bases left between them. CDR3: CASRERVSGTGELFF. In DNA, the CDR3 is TGTGCCAGCAGAGAGCGGGTCTCTGGGACCGGGGAGCTGTTTTTT.

The V call is TRBV9, the J call TRBJ2-1; the D is unclear. The CDR3 spans 15 residues. Trimming cost V 0 bases and J 4 bases, with 11 bases left between them. Germline-derived CDR1 and CDR2 are SGDLS and YYNGEE. The CDR3 sequence: CASSVVAAHYNEQFF. CDR3 sequence (DNA): TGTGCCAGCAGCGTAGTCGCGGCCCATTACAATGAGCAGTTCTTC.

The gene calls are TRBV7-9 and TRBJ2-7; D is ambiguous. This CDR3 spans 15 amino acids. Germline assignment: CDR1 SEHNR and CDR2 FQNEAQ (reference sequence). Trimming removed 3 bases from V and 0 bases from J, with 12 bases in between. This chain's CDR3 is CASSLSLFSSYEQYF. Here the CDR3 DNA reads TGTGCCAGCAGCTTGTCCTTATTCAGCTCCTACGAGCAGTACTTC.

This clone occurred once. This sequence joins TRBV5-5 and TRBJ1-2, with D possibly matching TRBD1 (6 bases). Trimming took 2 bases from V and 1 from J, leaving 9 bases between them. Germline V gene data show CDR1 as SGHKS and CDR2 as YYEKEE (reference sequence). The CDR3 spans 14 residues. CDR3 in amino acids: CASSFGQNNYGYTF. As DNA, the CDR3 is TGTGCCAGCAGCTTCGGACAGAATAACTATGGCTACACCTTC. The full variable domain, completed using reference TRBV5-5 and TRBJ1-2, is DAGVTQSPTHLIKTRGQQVTLRCSPISGHKSVSWYQQVLGQGPQFIFQYYEKEERGRGNFPDRFSARQFPNYSSELNVNALLLGDSALYLCASSFGQNNYGYTFGSGTRLTVV.

The chain carries TRBV7-8 and TRBJ2-7; unclear D gene. Germline CDR1 SGHVS, CDR2 FQNEAQ. V lost 5 bases and J 0 bases, leaving 14 bases between the germline ends. The CDR3 runs to 15 residues. CDR3 amino acids: CASSPESSPSYEQYF. The CDR3 DNA follows: TGTGCCAGCAGCCCCGAGAGCTCCCCCTCCTACGAGCAGTACTTC.

The chain is built from TRBV30 and TRBJ2-5; 11 positions agree with TRBD2. V shed 2 bases, J shed 5 bases, and the junction held 7 bases outside the gene matches. This CDR3 spans 15 amino acids. CDR1 GTSNPN and CDR2 SVGIG come from the germline V gene (reference sequence). In DNA form, the CDR3 reads TGTGCCTGGAGTTTAGCGGGAGGGCCGGGGGAGACCCAGTACTTC. Translation: CAWSLAGGPGETQYF.

V usage is TRBV27 and J usage is TRBJ2-1; D perhaps matches TRBD2 (5 bases). There are 14 residues in the CDR3. V was trimmed by 6 bases and J by 9 bases, leaving 18 bases between them. Looked up from germline, CDR1 is MNHEY and CDR2 is SMNVEV (reference sequence). In DNA form, the CDR3 reads TGTGCCAGCAGACACCGGGGAAGGAGTGCTGAGCAGTTCTTC. Amino acids: CASRHRGRSAEQFF.

This chain links TRBV7-9 with TRBJ2-5, with TRBD1 matching 8 bases. The end of the DNA aligns better with TRBJ2-7, so the J call may be wrong. The CDR3 spans 16 residues. The V gene's germline CDR1 is SEHNR and CDR2 FQNEAQ (reference sequence). The CDR3 reads CASSLSRGTGSYEQYF. The CDR3 region has the DNA TGTGCCAGCAGCTTAAGTCGCGGGACAGGCTCCTACGAGCAGTACTTC.

For the CDR3, the DNA is TGTGCCAGCAGTTACCTCGGGACTAGCTTCCACGAGCAGTACTTC. It is translated as CASSYLGTSFHEQYF. The chain uses TRBV6-6 and TRBJ2-7; 9 bases agree with TRBD2. Losses at the gene ends were 2 bases for V and 5 bases for J; bases not matched to a gene: 7. This CDR3 is 15 amino acids long. Germline-derived CDR1 and CDR2 are MNHNY and SVGAGI (reference sequence).

This clone was observed once. The chain recombines TRBV11-2 with TRBJ2-1, with TRBD2 identical over 9 bases. The CDR3 loop spans 16 amino acids. The V segment lost 1 base and the J segment 7 bases; nucleotides outside the gene matches: 8. Germline CDR1 SGHAT, CDR2 FQNNGV. The CDR3 is CASSLGASGIVNEQFF. The CDR3 bases are TGTGCCAGCAGCTTAGGTGCTAGCGGGATAGTAAATGAGCAGTTCTTC.

The count of this clone is one. V and J are TRBV19 and TRBJ2-1; 10 positions agree with TRBD2. The CDR3 length is 15 residues. Germline-derived CDR1 and CDR2 are LNHDA and SQIVND (reference sequence). The trim removed 1 base at V and 6 bases at J, leaving 3 bases unmatched. This CDR3 reads CASSIVAGGPNEQFF. The DNA of the CDR3 is TGTGCCAGTAGTATAGTAGCGGGAGGCCCCAATGAGCAGTTCTTC.

The chain has TRBV6-1 and TRBJ2-1; TRBD2 aligns across 12 bases. Losses at the gene ends were 4 bases for V and 3 bases for J; bases not matched to a gene: 4. Germline loops: CDR1 MNHNS, CDR2 SASEGT. This CDR3 has 16 amino acids. For the CDR3, the DNA is TGTGCCAGCAGTGGGACTAGCGGGATGGGCTACAATGAGCAGTTCTTC. This gives the protein CASSGTSGMGYNEQFF.

J is TRBJ1-2 and V is TRBV5-5, with D possibly matching TRBD1 (5 bases). This CDR3 comprises 15 residues. Looked up from germline, CDR1 is SGHKS and CDR2 is YYEKEE (reference sequence). Trimming stripped 4 bases from V and 9 bases from J, with 22 bases between. The CDR3 DNA reads as TGTGCCAGCAGCCCTGAAACAGGTCTCGTTCCAAGCTACACCTTC. Translating gives CASSPETGLVPSYTF.

V is TRBV30 and J is TRBJ1-2; perhaps TRBD1 as D (5 bases). The CDR3 is 13 amino acids. The V gene's germline CDR1 is GTSNPN and CDR2 SVGIG (reference sequence). V dropped 1 base and J dropped 8 bases, with 14 bases sitting between them. CDR3 DNA: TGTGCCTGGAGTGCGGGACTTACGTGGGGCTACACCTTC. Protein product: CAWSAGLTWGYTF.

The J gene is TRBJ2-3, the V gene TRBV7-9; no reliable D call. The length of the CDR3 is 12 residues. Looked up from germline, CDR1 is SEHNR and CDR2 is FQNEAQ (reference sequence). The V end was cut by 1 base, the J end by 13 bases, with 12 bases between. The DNA of the CDR3 is TGTGCCAGCAGCTTAGTCGGTCGCGCGGAGTATTTT. Translation gives CASSLVGRAEYF.

The rearrangement uses TRBV14 and TRBJ2-1; D is unresolved. The CDR3 has 16 amino acids. The V end lost 0 bases, the J end lost 5 bases, and 14 bases lay between the germline ends. Germline V CDR1 and CDR2: SGHDN, FVKESK. The CDR3 region has the DNA TGTGCCAGCAGCCAAGATTTTATAGTACGGGACAATGAGCAGTTCTTC. Its protein product is CASSQDFIVRDNEQFF.

The rearrangement joins TRBV4-2 to TRBJ2-7, with D possibly being TRBD1 (5 bases). The CDR3 has 18 residues. Germline CDR1 reads LGHNA; CDR2 reads YNFKEQ. The V gene lost 5 bases and the J gene lost 4 bases, with 27 bases spanning the gap. CDR3 region: CASSLGQIYPTPGYEQYF. As DNA, the CDR3 is TGTGCCAGCAGCTTGGGGCAAATATACCCTACCCCTGGGTACGAGCAGTACTTC.

The genes are TRBV7-6 and TRBJ1-4, with D possibly TRBD1 on 5 matching bases. Germline values: CDR1 SGHVS, CDR2 FNYEAQ. With 5 bases removed from V and 0 bases from J, the gap between germline ends came to 19 bases. The CDR3 has 18 amino acids. The CDR3 DNA reads TGTGCCAGCAGCGAGGGACTTAAGGGCGCCGCAACTAATGAAAAACTGTTTTTT. This gives the protein CASSEGLKGAATNEKLFF. Full variable domain (remainder filled in from reference TRBV7-6 and TRBJ1-4): GAGVSQSPRYKVTKRGQDVALRCDPISGHVSLYWYRQALGQGPEFLTYFNYEAQQDKSGLPNDRFSAERPEGSISTLTIQRTEQRDSAMYRCASSEGLKGAATNEKLFFGSGTQLSVL.

The J gene is TRBJ2-1, the V gene TRBV27, with 14 bases aligning to TRBD2. J was trimmed by 12 bases and V by 6 bases; bases with no gene match: 4. This CDR3 has 13 residues. CDR1 is MNHEY, CDR2 SMNVEV, per germline (reference sequence). CDR3 sequence: CASRGLAGERQFF. The CDR3 bases are TGTGCCAGCAGGGGACTAGCGGGAGAGAGGCAGTTCTTC.

This clone was observed once. The chain has TRBV15 and TRBJ2-2; D might be TRBD1 (5 bases). The germline CDR1 and CDR2 sequences are LNHNV and YYDKDF (reference sequence). With 5 bases removed from V and 6 bases from J, the gap between germline ends came to 13 bases. CDR3 length: 14 amino acids. The CDR3 here is CATSSSRVAGELFF. The CDR3 DNA is TGTGCCACCAGCTCCTCCAGGGTGGCCGGGGAGCTGTTTTTT.

The rearrangement links TRBV4-1 to TRBJ2-5; TRBD1 is a possible D gene (5 bases). Trimming pared 2 bases from V and 3 bases from J, leaving 19 bases between. Germline-derived CDR1 and CDR2 are MGHRA and YSYEKL. There are 17 residues in the CDR3. The DNA for the CDR3 is TGCGCCAGCAGCCAAAAGGGGCTAGGACAAATAAAAGAGACCCAGTACTTC. This sequence encodes CASSQKGLGQIKETQYF.

The chain combines TRBV29-1 with TRBJ1-2; TRBD1 might be the D (6 bases). This CDR3 is 17 amino acids long. Per germline, CDR1 SQVTM and CDR2 ANQGSEA. With 1 base removed from V and 0 bases from J, the gap between germline ends came to 18 bases. CDR3 residues: CSVEALEGGGPNYGYTF. The CDR3 nucleotides read TGCAGCGTTGAAGCGTTGGAGGGAGGGGGTCCTAACTATGGCTACACCTTC.

This clone was found once. The chain recombines TRBV5-1 with TRBJ2-7, with 13 bases lining up with TRBD2. Germline lookup yields CDR1 SGHRS and CDR2 YFSETQ. The trim removed 1 base at V and 2 bases at J, leaving 6 bases unmatched. The CDR3 spans 17 residues. CDR3 nucleotides: TGCGCCAGCAGCTTGTGGACTAGCGGGAGTCTTCCCTACGAGCAGTACTTC. Protein product: CASSLWTSGSLPYEQYF.

The CDR3 coding sequence is TGCGCCAGCAGCCAGGAGACAGGGGTGAGCACTGAAGCTTTCTTT. This codes for CASSQETGVSTEAFF. This chain joins TRBV4-3 and TRBJ1-1; 8 positions match TRBD1. V shed 3 bases, J shed 4 bases, and the junction held 7 bases outside the gene matches. The germline V gene encodes CDR1 LGHNA and CDR2 YSLEER. CDR3 size: 15 residues.

This clone was observed a few times. V gene TRBV6-5 combines with J gene TRBJ1-1; D remains ambiguous. The CDR3 length is 13 residues. The germline gives CDR1 MNHEY, CDR2 SVGAGI. V lost 2 bases and J lost 5, with 9 bases in between. CDR3 bases: TGTGCCAGCAGTTACCCGGGTCGAACTGAAGCTTTCTTT. Translating it yields CASSYPGRTEAFF.

The chain links TRBV7-9 to TRBJ2-2; unclear D gene. From germline, CDR1 is SEHNR and CDR2 FQNEAQ (reference sequence). Deletions cut 4 bases from V and 6 bases from J, with 3 bases between. This CDR3 is 11 amino acids long. CDR3 nucleotide sequence: TGTGCCAGCAGCTACGCCGGGGAGCTGTTTTTT. Encoded protein: CASSYAGELFF.

The CDR3: CASSTRSFYLDEQYF. CDR3 sequence (DNA): TGTGCCAGCAGTACACGTAGTTTCTATCTCGACGAGCAGTACTTC. The rearrangement links TRBV27 to TRBJ2-7; D ambiguous. Germline CDR1 MNHEY, CDR2 SMNVEV (reference sequence). V lost 5 bases and J 5 bases, leaving 19 bases between the germline ends. The CDR3 consists of 15 residues.